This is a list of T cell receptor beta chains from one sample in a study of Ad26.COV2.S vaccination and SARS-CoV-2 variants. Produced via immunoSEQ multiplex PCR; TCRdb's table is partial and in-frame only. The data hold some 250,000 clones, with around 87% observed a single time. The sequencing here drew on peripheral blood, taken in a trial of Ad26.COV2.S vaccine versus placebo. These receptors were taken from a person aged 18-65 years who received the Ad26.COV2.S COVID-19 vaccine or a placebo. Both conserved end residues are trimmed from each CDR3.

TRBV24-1 ATSDSTGLEQY
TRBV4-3 ASSQDLQNYNEQF
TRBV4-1 ASSQVVGFTNTGELF
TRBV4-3 ASSPDRAISSYNEQF
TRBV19 ASRASGGLYGYT
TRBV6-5 ASSYWGRGSGNEQY
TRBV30 AWDGGREQY
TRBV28 ASSLGQFSGNTIY
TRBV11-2 ASSLRHVATNEKLF
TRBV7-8 ASSLDPGTSGRGGRNEQF
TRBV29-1 SVELAVQETQY
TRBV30 AWGEGGTVLTQY
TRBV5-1 ASSLAGGTGELF
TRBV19 ASSMKRQGRTDTQY
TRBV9 ASRAGFNYGYT
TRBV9 ASGRDREFLSIY
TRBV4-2 ASSRGQPGVLRKQETQY
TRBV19 ASKGTGTNGNYGYT
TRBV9 ASSVRDSGDTIY
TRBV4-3 ASSQSTGQTPEQY
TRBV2 ASKRPGLYNEQF
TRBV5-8 ASSLGVDGAVYYNEQF
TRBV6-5 ASSYSGSPFETQY
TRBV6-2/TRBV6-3 ASSPPDRGVQETQY
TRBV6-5 ASSLSGANYGYT
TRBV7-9 ASARGSGDQPQH
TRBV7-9 ASSSGTGGREQY
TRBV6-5 ASSSGTVDEKLF
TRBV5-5 ASRATSTGELF
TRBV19 ASTPVREKGAESYGYT
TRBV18 ASSPGTPRVNTEAF
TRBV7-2 ASSPMLAGGPRETQY